This entry describes one T cell receptor beta chain. Antigen specificity is unknown. The entry originates in a study of cytomegalovirus exposure and HLA in healthy donors. Study-level information: Most donors, around 81% of roughly 400 genotyped, fell in the Caucasian-associated ancestry cluster.

PCR primers comprised 60 Vbeta and 13 Jbeta primers. The authors' processing: Among the unique TCR beta chains that a later analysis counted, about 81 million in all, 10 million to 14 million were shared. Some clones are missing from TCRdb's copy, which holds only in-frame ones; the method was immunoSEQ multiplex PCR. The V and J calls and clone size were taken over from that table, and D and trimming were inferred from the DNA. The sample holds approximately 190,000 clones, 80% to 90% seen once. The study's findings and limits: A cluster of highly shared sequence variants was likely a sequencing artifact.

This clonotype originated in a man between 35 and 55 years old in good health and CMV-seropositive. Sample: PBMCs.

DNA for the CDR3: TGTGCCAGCAGCTCAATGACAGGAACCTTTCCCTATGGCTACACCTTC. It translates to CASSSMTGTFPYGYTF. The J gene is TRBJ1-2, the V gene TRBV5-8; D is possibly TRBD1 (6 bases). V was pared by 3 bases and J by 4 bases, with 19 bases between. Germline V CDR1 and CDR2: SGHTS, YDEGEE. The CDR3 contains 16 residues.